The 32 T cell receptor beta chains reported below all come from one sample, sequenced in a study of shared clonotypes between healthy human individuals. Produced via immunoSEQ multiplex PCR; TCRdb's table is partial and in-frame only. The sample yields about a million clones, about 72% seen once. Sequencing was performed on memory CD4+ T cells from PBMCs. Sample subset: CD45RA-negative fraction. These receptors were obtained from a man aged 18 to 30 in good health. Some clones in this sample may be carry-over from other donors' samples.

The count of this clone is one. The V gene is TRBV6-6, the J gene TRBJ1-1; D gene uncertain. The length of the CDR3 is 13 residues. V was pared by 7 bases and J by 1 base, with 10 bases between. Germline V gene sequence: CDR1 MNHNY, CDR2 SVGAGI (reference sequence). Written as DNA, the CDR3 is TGTGCCAGCATTCAGTTCCCGAACACTGAAGCTTTCTTT. Protein: CASIQFPNTEAFF.

The V call is TRBV18, the J call TRBJ1-4; perhaps TRBD1 as D (6 bases). Trimming cost V 5 bases and J 2 bases, with 9 bases left between them. Per germline, CDR1 KGHSH and CDR2 LQKENI. This CDR3 contains 14 residues. In nucleotides, the CDR3 is TGTGCCAGCTCAACCGACAGGACTAATGAAAAACTGTTTTTT. Its protein product is CASSTDRTNEKLFF.

The rearrangement joins TRBV6-1 to TRBJ2-7; 10 bases are shared with TRBD2. V trimming: 5 bases; J trimming: 5 bases; junction bases outside the gene matches: 9. The CDR3 length is 15 residues. CDR1 is MNHNS and CDR2 is SASEGT in the germline V gene. The CDR3 loop reads CASSHSSGRSHEQYF. The DNA of the CDR3 is TGTGCCAGCAGTCACAGTAGCGGGAGGTCCCACGAGCAGTACTTC.

The V gene is TRBV7-2, the J gene TRBJ2-7; the D gene could be TRBD1 or TRBD2 (5 bases each). This CDR3 is built from 14 residues. The V and J ends lost 3 bases and 0 bases respectively, with 9 bases between them. Germline V gives CDR1 SGHTA, CDR2 FQGNSA. Written as DNA, the CDR3 is TGTGCCAGCAGCTTGGGACCCAGCTCCTACGAGCAGTACTTC. Translated, it gives CASSLGPSSYEQYF.

On this clone itself: The same CDR3 arises from other DNA sequences in this sample as well. J is TRBJ1-1 and V is TRBV2; 10 bases match TRBD1. The CDR3 is 14 amino acids. With 5 bases clipped from V and 3 bases from J, the junction kept 3 bases outside the gene matches. Germline V CDR1 and CDR2: SNHLY, FYNNEI. The CDR3 nucleotides read TGTGCCAGCAGTCGACAGGGGGCGTACACTGAAGCTTTCTTT. Its protein product is CASSRQGAYTEAFF.

This sequence joins TRBV5-1 and TRBJ2-1, with 7 bases matching TRBD2. In germline, CDR1 is SGHRS, CDR2 YFSETQ. The length of the CDR3 is 16 residues. The ends lost 2 bases at V and 6 bases at J; junction bases unmatched: 11. CDR3 amino acids: CASSFGGRALGNEQFF. CDR3 in DNA: TGCGCCAGCAGCTTTGGGGGGAGGGCCCTCGGCAATGAGCAGTTCTTC. The variable domain in full, completed from reference TRBV5-1 and TRBJ2-1, reads KAGVTQTPRYLIKTRGQQVTLSCSPISGHRSVSWYQQTPGQGLQFLFEYFSETQRNKGNFPGRFSGRQFSNSRSEMNVSTLELGDSALYLCASSFGGRALGNEQFFGPGTRLTVL.

This clone occurred a few times. The chain combines TRBV5-6 with TRBJ2-1; 10 nucleotides align to TRBD1. The CDR3 is made up of 16 amino acids. The J segment lost 5 bases and the V segment lost 1 base, leaving 6 bases of the junction unmatched. Germline V gives CDR1 SGHDT, CDR2 YYEEEE. The CDR3 sequence is CASSLFVGQGNNEQFF. The CDR3 nucleotides are TGTGCCAGCAGCTTGTTTGTGGGACAGGGGAACAATGAGCAGTTCTTC. Complete variable domain (other parts from reference TRBV5-6 and TRBJ2-1): DAGVTQSPTHLIKTRGQQVTLRCSPKSGHDTVSWYQQALGQGPQFIFQYYEEEERQRGNFPDRFSGHQFPNYSSELNVNALLLGDSALYLCASSLFVGQGNNEQFFGPGTRLTVL.

This clone came up a few times. This rearrangement joins TRBV5-1 to TRBJ2-3; D perhaps matches TRBD1 (5 bases). Germline V CDR1 and CDR2: SGHRS, YFSETQ. Trimming took off 3 bases at V and 4 bases at J, with 15 bases between the two ends. This CDR3 comprises 15 residues. The DNA for the CDR3 is TGCGCCAGCAGCTCCGCCAGGGTGGGTGCAGATACGCAGTATTTT. Translation gives CASSSARVGADTQYF.

This sequence joins TRBV28 and TRBJ2-3; D unclear. This CDR3 spans 17 amino acids. Trimming stripped 6 bases from V and 3 bases from J, with 22 bases between. Germline-derived CDR1 and CDR2 are MDHEN and SYDVKM. The CDR3 here is CASSDFFSMDPTDTQYF. Written as DNA, the CDR3 is TGTGCCAGCAGCGATTTTTTTTCTATGGACCCGACAGATACGCAGTATTTT.

V gene TRBV11-1 combines with J gene TRBJ2-1; 7 bases agree with TRBD2. Germline-derived CDR1 and CDR2 are SGHAT and FQDESV (reference sequence). Germline trimming cut 2 bases from V and 7 bases from J; bases unmatched to any gene: 8. This CDR3 has 15 residues. The chain's CDR3 is CASSLYRREFNEQFF. CDR3 nucleotides: TGTGCCAGCAGCTTATATCGGCGGGAGTTTAATGAGCAGTTCTTC.

The chain employs TRBV27 and TRBJ1-1; the D gene is possibly TRBD1 (5 bases). Per the germline V gene, CDR1 is MNHEY and CDR2 is SMNVEV (reference sequence). The CDR3 covers 13 residues. Trimming removed 2 bases from V and 4 bases from J, with 8 bases in between. Here the CDR3 reads CASSLAGVTEAFF. The CDR3 DNA follows: TGTGCCAGCAGTTTAGCGGGGGTCACTGAAGCTTTCTTT.

The chain is built from TRBV5-1 and TRBJ2-1; 10 nucleotides align to TRBD1. V dropped 4 bases and J dropped 6; count of bases not matched to a gene: 7. The CDR3 contains 15 residues. Germline values: CDR1 SGHRS, CDR2 YFSETQ. Written as DNA, the CDR3 is TGCGCCAGCAGCCAAACCGGGACAGGGGCCAATGAGCAGTTCTTC. Protein sequence: CASSQTGTGANEQFF.

The chain links TRBV5-4 to TRBJ2-5; the D gene could be TRBD1 or TRBD2 (7 bases each). CDR1 and CDR2 from the germline V gene are SGHNT and YYREEE (reference sequence). Between the trimmed V and J ends, which lost 3 bases and 5 bases, there was a span of 17 bases. The length of the CDR3 is 15 residues. In DNA form, the CDR3 reads TGTGCCAGCAGCTACCAGACAGGGAGGGGGGAGACCCAGTACTTC. It yields the protein CASSYQTGRGETQYF. The full variable domain, its missing parts supplied by reference TRBV5-4 and TRBJ2-5, is ETGVTQSPTHLIKTRGQQVTLRCSSQSGHNTVSWYQQALGQGPQFIFQYYREEENGRGNFPPRFSGLQFPNYSSELNVNALELDDSALYLCASSYQTGRGETQYFGPGTRLLVL.

Ten or more counts support this clone. The J gene is TRBJ1-5, the V gene TRBV15, with 10 bases aligning to TRBD1. The CDR3 extends over 18 amino acids. V lost 4 bases and J lost 1; bases outside the gene matches: 10. Germline V lookup: CDR1 LNHNV, CDR2 YYDKDF (reference sequence). The CDR3 region has the DNA TGTGCCACCAGCACTGGGGGACAGGGGTTTCAGAGCAATCAGCCCCAGCATTTT. This sequence encodes CATSTGGQGFQSNQPQHF. Together with reference TRBV15 and TRBJ1-5, the CDR3 gives the full variable domain: DAMVIQNPRYQVTQFGKPVTLSCSQTLNHNVMYWYQQKSSQAPKLLFHYYDKDFNNEADTPDNFQSRRPNTSFCFLDIRSPGLGDTAMYLCATSTGGQGFQSNQPQHFGDGTRLSIL.

The rearrangement links TRBV5-4 to TRBJ2-3, with 14 positions matching TRBD2. Germline values: CDR1 SGHNT, CDR2 YYREEE (reference sequence). The length of the CDR3 is 19 residues. Germline trimming cut 0 bases from V and 3 bases from J; bases unmatched to any gene: 9. This CDR3 is CASSLAPRTSGRKTDTQYF. In nucleotides, the CDR3 is TGTGCCAGCAGCTTGGCGCCCCGGACTAGCGGGAGGAAGACAGATACGCAGTATTTT. Full variable domain (rest looked up from reference TRBV5-4 and TRBJ2-3): ETGVTQSPTHLIKTRGQQVTLRCSSQSGHNTVSWYQQALGQGPQFIFQYYREEENGRGNFPPRFSGLQFPNYSSELNVNALELDDSALYLCASSLAPRTSGRKTDTQYFGPGTRLTVL.

The chain combines TRBV6-1 with TRBJ1-1, with D unclear. The germline gives CDR1 MNHNS, CDR2 SASEGT. The CDR3 covers 16 residues. V gave up 1 base and J gave up 5 bases, with 17 bases separating them. Here the CDR3 DNA reads TGTGCCAGCAGTGAAGTAGGCGGATCACGGGAAACTGAAGCTTTCTTT. The encoded protein is CASSEVGGSRETEAFF.

This sequence joins TRBV19 and TRBJ1-5; D not certain. V lost 3 bases and J lost 11, with 17 bases in between. This CDR3 has 14 residues. CDR1 and CDR2 from the germline V gene are LNHDA and SQIVND (reference sequence). CDR3 nucleotide sequence: TGTGCCAGTAGTATCGGGCGGGGAAGATGGGCCCAGCATTTT. It encodes CASSIGRGRWAQHF.

The chain has TRBV7-2 and TRBJ1-1; TRBD1 aligns across 8 bases. V lost 4 bases and J lost 4; bases outside the gene matches: 8. The germline V gene has CDR1 SGHTA and CDR2 FQGNSA. This CDR3 region has 15 residues. DNA of the CDR3: TGTGCCAGCAGCTCCCGACAGGGGTTGGGCACTGAAGCTTTCTTT. Its translation is CASSSRQGLGTEAFF.

J is TRBJ2-1 and V is TRBV5-4; 8 bases line up with TRBD2. The CDR3 is 16 residues long. Trimming at V came to 4 bases and at J to 5 bases, leaving 11 bases not matched to a gene. Per the germline V gene, CDR1 is SGHNT and CDR2 is YYREEE (reference sequence). For the CDR3, the DNA is TGTGCCAGCAGCCCCCCGGGAGGGAGCGCCAACAATGAGCAGTTCTTC. This translates into CASSPPGGSANNEQFF.

The V and J genes are TRBV5-1 and TRBJ2-1; 7 positions match TRBD1. The V gene end was trimmed by 3 bases and the J gene end by 5 bases; junction bases not matched to a gene: 5. The CDR3 spans 14 residues. The V gene's germline CDR1 is SGHRS and CDR2 YFSETQ. CDR3 bases: TGCGCCAGCAGCTGGAAAGGACAGGACAATGAGCAGTTCTTC. It translates to CASSWKGQDNEQFF.

The chain carries TRBV7-2 and TRBJ1-3; D is ambiguous. Germline assignment: CDR1 SGHTA and CDR2 FQGNSA. V shed 1 base and J shed 4 bases, with 14 bases lying between them. CDR3 length: 16 amino acids. CDR3 sequence (DNA): TGTGCCAGCAGCTTAGGGGGAATATTGACGGGAAACACCATATATTTT. This gives the protein CASSLGGILTGNTIYF.

The chain links TRBV2 to TRBJ1-1, with D perhaps TRBD1 (6 bases). Germline-derived CDR1 and CDR2 are SNHLY and FYNNEI. Trimming left V 6 bases short and J 1 base short, with 12 bases between. CDR3 size: 14 residues. Written as DNA, the CDR3 is TGTGCCAGCAGAACAGGGTCCGGGAACACTGAAGCTTTCTTT. Translation: CASRTGSGNTEAFF.

This chain uses TRBV15 with TRBJ2-7; D is uncertain. Germline V gene data show CDR1 as LNHNV and CDR2 as YYDKDF (reference sequence). Trimming pared 0 bases from V and 4 bases from J, leaving 7 bases between. The CDR3 spans 13 residues. Here the CDR3 reads CATSRDPGYEQYF. DNA for the CDR3: TGTGCCACCAGCAGAGATCCTGGGTACGAGCAGTACTTC.

The J gene is TRBJ2-1, the V gene TRBV19; D gene unclear. The germline V and J ends were trimmed by 3 bases and 0 bases, with 12 bases remaining between them. The CDR3 has 16 amino acids. Germline CDR1 LNHDA, CDR2 SQIVND (reference sequence). DNA for the CDR3: TGTGCCAGTAGTATTCGGCCGGAGACCTCCTACAATGAGCAGTTCTTC. Protein sequence: CASSIRPETSYNEQFF.

In its sample, this clone was seen many times. This chain joins TRBV7-2 and TRBJ1-2; 7 bases fit TRBD1. Trimming cost V 7 bases and J 8 bases; bases outside gene matches: 13. Germline V gene data show CDR1 as SGHTA and CDR2 as FQGNSA. The CDR3 totals 14 residues. The CDR3 loop reads CASIPRQGGYGYTF. As DNA, the CDR3 is TGTGCCAGCATCCCACGACAGGGAGGATACGGCTACACCTTC.

The chain employs TRBV14 and TRBJ2-3; tentative D call: TRBD2 (6 bases). Germline CDR1 reads SGHDN; CDR2 reads FVKESK. The V end was cut by 1 base, the J end by 8 bases, with 10 bases between. This CDR3 has 13 residues. CDR3 in amino acids: CASSQGAGITQYF. CDR3 nucleotides: TGTGCCAGCAGCCAAGGGGCGGGAATTACGCAGTATTTT.

This chain's CDR3 is CASSTGQGGTPYGYTF. In nucleotides, the CDR3 is TGTGCCAGCAGTACCGGACAGGGGGGTACCCCCTATGGCTACACCTTC. This sequence joins TRBV28 and TRBJ1-2, with 10 bases identical to TRBD1. Per germline, CDR1 MDHEN and CDR2 SYDVKM. Trimming took 5 bases from V and 4 from J; bases not matched to a gene: 10. The CDR3 loop spans 16 amino acids.

J is TRBJ2-3 and V is TRBV28; D is unresolved. This CDR3 region has 16 residues. Germline V gene lookup returns CDR1 MDHEN and CDR2 SYDVKM. Trimming pared 4 bases from V and 2 bases from J, leaving 16 bases between. CDR3 in DNA: TGTGCCAGCAGTTCCACTTCCGGCGGATACACAGATACGCAGTATTTT. It specifies CASSSTSGGYTDTQYF.

V gene TRBV5-5 combines with J gene TRBJ2-3, with unresolved D. Germline V gene sequence: CDR1 SGHKS, CDR2 YYEKEE (reference sequence). Trimming took 3 bases from V and 5 from J, leaving 7 bases between them. This CDR3 spans 12 amino acids. CDR3 loop: CASSSLGDTQYF. Written as DNA, the CDR3 is TGTGCCAGCAGCTCCCTAGGAGATACGCAGTATTTT.

As DNA, the CDR3 is TGCGCCAGCATCGGGTCCTCGTCTGGAAACACCATATATTTT. It translates to CASIGSSSGNTIYF. The chain recombines TRBV23-1 with TRBJ1-3; D not resolved. TRBV23-1 is an ORF, with its function uncertain. This CDR3 spans 14 amino acids. V lost 7 bases and J 1 base, leaving 11 bases between the germline ends.

The chain uses TRBV28 and TRBJ2-7, with D perhaps being TRBD1 or TRBD2 (5 bases each). The CDR3 runs to 14 residues. V gave up 6 bases and J gave up 6 bases, with 18 bases separating them. The germline V gene has CDR1 MDHEN and CDR2 SYDVKM. The CDR3 here is CASRPLGDWGEQYF. The DNA of the CDR3 is TGTGCCAGCAGGCCACTGGGGGATTGGGGCGAGCAGTACTTC.

This chain connects TRBV5-4 to TRBJ1-2; D call uncertain. The CDR3 is 15 residues long. V was cut by 3 bases and J by 4 bases, with 16 bases left in between. Per the germline V gene, CDR1 is SGHNT and CDR2 is YYREEE (reference sequence). The CDR3 sequence: CASSSREKAIYGYTF. For the CDR3, the DNA is TGTGCCAGCAGCTCTAGGGAGAAAGCTATCTATGGCTACACCTTC.